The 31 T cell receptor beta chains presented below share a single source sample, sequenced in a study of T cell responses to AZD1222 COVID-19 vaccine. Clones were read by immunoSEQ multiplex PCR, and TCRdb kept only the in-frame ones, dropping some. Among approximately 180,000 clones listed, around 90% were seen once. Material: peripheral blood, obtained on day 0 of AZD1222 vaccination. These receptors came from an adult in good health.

CDR3 region: CASSPLRGTELFF. The CDR3 DNA is TGTGCCAGCTCACCACTCAGGGGGACTGAACTGTTTTTT. The chain recombines TRBV18 with TRBJ1-4, with 7 bases fitting TRBD1. Germline-derived CDR1 and CDR2 are KGHSH and LQKENI. The CDR3 runs 13 residues. V was pared by 1 base and J by 12 bases, with 5 bases of the junction left unmatched.

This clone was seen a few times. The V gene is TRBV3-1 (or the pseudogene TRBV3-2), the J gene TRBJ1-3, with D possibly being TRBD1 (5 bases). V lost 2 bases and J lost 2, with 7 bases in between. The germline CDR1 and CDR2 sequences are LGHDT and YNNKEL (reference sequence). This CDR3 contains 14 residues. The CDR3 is CASSQRGAGNTIYF. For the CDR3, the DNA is TGTGCCAGCAGCCAACGGGGGGCTGGAAACACCATATATTTT.

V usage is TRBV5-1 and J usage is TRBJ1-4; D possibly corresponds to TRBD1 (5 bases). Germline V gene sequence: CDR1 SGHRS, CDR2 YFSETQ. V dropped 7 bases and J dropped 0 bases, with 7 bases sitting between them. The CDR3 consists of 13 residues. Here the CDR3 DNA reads TGCGCCAGCGGGGACGCAACTAATGAAAAACTGTTTTTT. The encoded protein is CASGDATNEKLFF.

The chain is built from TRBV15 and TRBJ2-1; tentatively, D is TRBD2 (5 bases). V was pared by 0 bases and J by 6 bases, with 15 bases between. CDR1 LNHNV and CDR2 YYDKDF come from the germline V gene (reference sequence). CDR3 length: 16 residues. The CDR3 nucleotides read TGTGCCACCAGCAGAGATCGATCGGGGTCGTCCAATGAGCAGTTCTTC. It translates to CATSRDRSGSSNEQFF.

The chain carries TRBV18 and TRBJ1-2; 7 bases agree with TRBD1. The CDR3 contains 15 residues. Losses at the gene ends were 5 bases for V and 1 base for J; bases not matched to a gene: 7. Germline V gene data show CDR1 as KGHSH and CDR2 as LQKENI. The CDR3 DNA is TGTGCCAGCTCAAGGACAGGAACGAATAACTATGGCTACACCTTC. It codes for CASSRTGTNNYGYTF.

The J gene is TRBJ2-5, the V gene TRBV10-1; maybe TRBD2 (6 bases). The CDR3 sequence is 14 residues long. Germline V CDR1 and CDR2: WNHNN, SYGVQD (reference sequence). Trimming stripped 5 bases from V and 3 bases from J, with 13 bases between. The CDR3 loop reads CASSPLRGKETQYF. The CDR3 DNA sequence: TGCGCCAGCAGTCCCCTTCGCGGGAAAGAGACCCAGTACTTC.

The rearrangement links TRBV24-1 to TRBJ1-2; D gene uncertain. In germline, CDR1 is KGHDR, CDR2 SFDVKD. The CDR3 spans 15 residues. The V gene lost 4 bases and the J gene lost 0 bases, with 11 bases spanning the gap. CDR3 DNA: TGTGCCACCAGTGACTTGAACCTAGCTAACTATGGCTACACCTTC. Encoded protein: CATSDLNLANYGYTF.

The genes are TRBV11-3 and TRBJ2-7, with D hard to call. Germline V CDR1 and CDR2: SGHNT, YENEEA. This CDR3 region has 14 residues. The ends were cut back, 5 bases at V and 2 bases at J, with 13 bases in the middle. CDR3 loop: CASSHVGPPYEQYF. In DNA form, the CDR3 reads TGTGCCAGCAGCCACGTGGGCCCCCCCTACGAGCAGTACTTC.

Here the CDR3 DNA reads TGTGCCAGCAGTGTTGGGGGGCGCTCGAAAAACATTCAGTACTTC. Its translation: CASSVGGRSKNIQYF. The chain uses TRBV21-1 and TRBJ2-4. TRBV21-1 has pseudogene status. There are 15 residues in the CDR3.

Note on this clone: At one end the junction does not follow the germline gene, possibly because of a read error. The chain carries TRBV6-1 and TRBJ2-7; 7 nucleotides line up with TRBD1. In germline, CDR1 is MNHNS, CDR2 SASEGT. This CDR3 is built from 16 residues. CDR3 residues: CASSELIPGQSAPEAF. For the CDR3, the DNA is TGTGCCAGCAGTGAACTTATCCCGGGACAGAGCGCACCGGAGGCCTTC.

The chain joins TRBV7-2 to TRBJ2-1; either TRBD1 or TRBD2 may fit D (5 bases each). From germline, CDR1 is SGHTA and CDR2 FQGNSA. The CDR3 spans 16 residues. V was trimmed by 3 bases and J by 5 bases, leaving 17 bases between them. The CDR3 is CASSFRGAAWNNEQFF. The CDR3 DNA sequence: TGTGCCAGCAGCTTTAGAGGGGCAGCTTGGAACAATGAGCAGTTCTTC. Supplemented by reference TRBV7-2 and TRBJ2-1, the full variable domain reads GAGVSQSPSNKVTEKGKDVELRCDPISGHTALYWYRQSLGQGLEFLIYFQGNSAPDKSGLPSDRFSAERTGGSVSTLTIQRTQQEDSAVYLCASSFRGAAWNNEQFFGPGTRLTVL.

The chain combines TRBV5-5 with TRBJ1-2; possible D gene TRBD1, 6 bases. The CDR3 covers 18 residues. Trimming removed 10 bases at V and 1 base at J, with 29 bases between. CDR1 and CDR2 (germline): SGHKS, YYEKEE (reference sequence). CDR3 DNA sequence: TGTGCCCGCCGGGGCTGGGGGGGGCCGGACGGCGTTAACTATGGCTACACCTTC. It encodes CARRGWGGPDGVNYGYTF. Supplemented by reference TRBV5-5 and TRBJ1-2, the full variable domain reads DAGVTQSPTHLIKTRGQQVTLRCSPISGHKSVSWYQQVLGQGPQFIFQYYEKEERGRGNFPDRFSARQFPNYSSELNVNALLLGDSALYLCARRGWGGPDGVNYGYTFGSGTRLTVV.

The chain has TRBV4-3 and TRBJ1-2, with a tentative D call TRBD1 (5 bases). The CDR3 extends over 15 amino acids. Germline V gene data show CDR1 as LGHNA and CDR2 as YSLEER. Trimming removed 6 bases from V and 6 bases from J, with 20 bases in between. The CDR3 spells CASSSVLGGGNGYTF. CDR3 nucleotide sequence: TGCGCCAGCAGTTCCGTCCTCGGGGGGGGGAATGGCTACACCTTC.

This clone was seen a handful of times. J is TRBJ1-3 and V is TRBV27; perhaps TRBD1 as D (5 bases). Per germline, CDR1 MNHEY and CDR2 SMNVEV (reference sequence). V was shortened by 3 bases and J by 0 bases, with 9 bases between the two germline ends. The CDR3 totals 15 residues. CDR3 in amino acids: CASSFDGGSGNTIYF. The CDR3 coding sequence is TGTGCCAGCAGTTTTGACGGGGGCTCTGGAAACACCATATATTTT.

In DNA, the CDR3 is TGTGCCAGCAGTCCAACAGGGGGTCCAACTAATGAAAAACTGTTTTTT. This gives the protein CASSPTGGPTNEKLFF. The chain employs TRBV27 and TRBJ1-4; 8 nucleotides line up with TRBD1. The CDR3 contains 16 residues. Germline lookup yields CDR1 MNHEY and CDR2 SMNVEV (reference sequence). V was clipped by 5 bases and J by 0 bases; unmatched bases: 5.

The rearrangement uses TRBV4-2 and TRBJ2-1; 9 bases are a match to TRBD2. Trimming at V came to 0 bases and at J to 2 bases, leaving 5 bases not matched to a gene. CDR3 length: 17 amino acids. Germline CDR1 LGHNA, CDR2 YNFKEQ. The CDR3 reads CASSQDGAGGPYNEQFF. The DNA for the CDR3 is TGTGCCAGCAGCCAAGATGGGGCGGGGGGGCCCTACAATGAGCAGTTCTTC.

Here the CDR3 reads CASSLVQGDANSPLHF. As DNA, the CDR3 is TGTGCCAGCAGTCTAGTACAGGGCGACGCCAATTCACCCCTCCACTTT. This chain links TRBV7-2 with TRBJ1-6; D may be TRBD1 (6 bases). V lost 6 bases and J 7 bases, leaving 19 bases between the germline ends. The CDR3 loop spans 16 amino acids. Germline assignment: CDR1 SGHTA and CDR2 FQGNSA.

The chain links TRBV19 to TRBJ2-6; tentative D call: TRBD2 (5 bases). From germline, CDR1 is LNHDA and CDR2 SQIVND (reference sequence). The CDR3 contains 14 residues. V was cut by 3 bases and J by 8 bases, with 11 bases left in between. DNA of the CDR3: TGTGCCAGTAGTATGAGGGCAGAATCCAACGTCCTGACTTTC. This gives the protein CASSMRAESNVLTF.

The CDR3 loop reads CASSEVGGGRDGELFF. CDR3 coding DNA: TGTGCCAGCAGTGAGGTCGGCGGGGGGCGCGACGGGGAGCTGTTTTTT. The chain has TRBV25-1 and TRBJ2-2, with 8 bases fitting TRBD2. Germline CDR1 and CDR2: MGHDK and SYGVNS. The CDR3 has 16 amino acids. V trimming: 3 bases; J trimming: 7 bases; junction bases outside the gene matches: 10.

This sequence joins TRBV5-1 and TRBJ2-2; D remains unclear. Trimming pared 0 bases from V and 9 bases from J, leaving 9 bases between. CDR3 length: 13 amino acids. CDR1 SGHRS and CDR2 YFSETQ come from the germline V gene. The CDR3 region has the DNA TGCGCCAGCAGCTTGGCCTCGGCTTGGGAGCTGTTTTTT. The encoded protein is CASSLASAWELFF.

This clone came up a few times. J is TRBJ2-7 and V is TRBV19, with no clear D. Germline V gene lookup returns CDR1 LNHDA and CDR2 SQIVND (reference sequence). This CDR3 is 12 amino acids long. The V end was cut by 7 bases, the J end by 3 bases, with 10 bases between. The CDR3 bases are TGTGCCAGTAAGTTAGCCAGCTACGAGCAGTACTTC. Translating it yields CASKLASYEQYF.

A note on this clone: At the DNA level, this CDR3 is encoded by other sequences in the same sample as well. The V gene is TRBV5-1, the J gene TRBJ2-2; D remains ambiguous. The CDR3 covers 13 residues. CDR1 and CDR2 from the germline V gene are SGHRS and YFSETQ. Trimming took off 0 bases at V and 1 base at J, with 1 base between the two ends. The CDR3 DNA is TGCGCCAGCAGCTTGGGGAACACCGGGGAGCTGTTTTTT. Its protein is CASSLGNTGELFF.

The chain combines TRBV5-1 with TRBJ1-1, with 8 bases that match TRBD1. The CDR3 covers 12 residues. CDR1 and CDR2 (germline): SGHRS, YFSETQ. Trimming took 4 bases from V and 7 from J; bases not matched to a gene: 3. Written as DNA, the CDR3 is TGCGCCAGCAGCCCTGACAGGGGTGAAGCTTTCTTT. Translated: CASSPDRGEAFF.

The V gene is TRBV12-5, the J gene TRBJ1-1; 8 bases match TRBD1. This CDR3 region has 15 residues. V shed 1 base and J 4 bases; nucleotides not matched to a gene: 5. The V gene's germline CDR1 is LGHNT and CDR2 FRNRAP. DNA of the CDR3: TGTGCTAGTGGTTTGGACCTCGGACAGGGCACTGAAGCTTTCTTT. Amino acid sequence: CASGLDLGQGTEAFF.

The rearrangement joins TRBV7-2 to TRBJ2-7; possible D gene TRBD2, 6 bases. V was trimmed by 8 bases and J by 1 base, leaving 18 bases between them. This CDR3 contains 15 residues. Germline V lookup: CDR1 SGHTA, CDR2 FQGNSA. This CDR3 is CASFGRAGLSYEQYF. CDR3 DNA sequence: TGTGCCAGCTTTGGTCGGGCGGGACTTTCCTACGAGCAGTACTTC.

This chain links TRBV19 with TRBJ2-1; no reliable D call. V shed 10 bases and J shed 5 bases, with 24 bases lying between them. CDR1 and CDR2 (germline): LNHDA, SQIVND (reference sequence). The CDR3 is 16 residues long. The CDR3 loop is CATGLPRSGLDNEQFF. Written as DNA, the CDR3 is TGTGCCACCGGCCTCCCACGATCGGGCTTGGACAATGAGCAGTTCTTC.

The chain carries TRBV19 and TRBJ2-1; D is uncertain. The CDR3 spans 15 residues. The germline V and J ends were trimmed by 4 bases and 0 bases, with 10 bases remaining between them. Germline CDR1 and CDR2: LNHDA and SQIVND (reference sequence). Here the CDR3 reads CASSTTGPSYNEQFF. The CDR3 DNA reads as TGTGCCAGTAGTACCACCGGGCCCTCCTACAATGAGCAGTTCTTC.

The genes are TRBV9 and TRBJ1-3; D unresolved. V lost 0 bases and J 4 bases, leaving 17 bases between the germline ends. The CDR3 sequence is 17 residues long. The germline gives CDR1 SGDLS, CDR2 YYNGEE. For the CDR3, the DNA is TGTGCCAGCAGCGTAGGTTCGGGTTTCGACGTAGGAAACACCATATATTTT. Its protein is CASSVGSGFDVGNTIYF.

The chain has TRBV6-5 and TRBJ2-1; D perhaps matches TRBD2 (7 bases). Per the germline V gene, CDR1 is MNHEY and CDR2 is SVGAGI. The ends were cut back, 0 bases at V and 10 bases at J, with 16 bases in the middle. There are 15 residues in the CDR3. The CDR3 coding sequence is TGTGCCAGCAGTTACTCGACGGGGGGCCTGGGAGAGCAGTTCTTC. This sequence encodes CASSYSTGGLGEQFF.

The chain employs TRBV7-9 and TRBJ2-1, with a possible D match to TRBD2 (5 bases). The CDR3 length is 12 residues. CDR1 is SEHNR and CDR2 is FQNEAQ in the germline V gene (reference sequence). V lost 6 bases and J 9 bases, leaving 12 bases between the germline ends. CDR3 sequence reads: CASSTSRGEQFF. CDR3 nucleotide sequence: TGTGCCAGCAGTACGAGCCGGGGTGAGCAGTTCTTC.

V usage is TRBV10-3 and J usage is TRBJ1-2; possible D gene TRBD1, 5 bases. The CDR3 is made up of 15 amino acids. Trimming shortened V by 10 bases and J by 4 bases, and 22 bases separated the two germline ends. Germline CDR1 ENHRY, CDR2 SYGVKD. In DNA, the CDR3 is TGTGCCACCCGACTTATAGCCCAGGGAACCTATGGCTACACCTTC. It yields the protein CATRLIAQGTYGYTF.